This TCR beta chain was recorded in a study of persistence of HIV-infected CD4 T cells (dated by TCRdb to the early 2020s). Regarding the research as a whole: The median time the participants had spent on suppressive ART was less than 9 years. In the cross-participant TCR cluster analysis, fewer than 10 participants were included for CMV and 6 or 7 participants were included for Gag. Peripheral blood samples of up to 180 mL were collected at multiple time points, except for a couple of participants, who underwent leukapheresis at a single time point. The study isolated CMV- and HIV-1 Gag-responding CD4+ T cells from ART-treated individuals to examine antigen-driven clonal expansion of HIV-1-infected cells. Proviral sequencing was used to assess clonality among infected cells, whereas TCRbeta sequencing gauged the clonality of all cells within each sorted population.

Details on this clone: Its antigen remains undetermined. No base quality information exists; no much larger clone differs at one position.

The cysteine opens and the phenylalanine closes a CDR3 of 15 amino acids. Only the CDR3 part of the read is kept: 45 bases, read in frame from the first base. Cut back by 2 bases and 9 bases, the V and J ends lie 14 bases apart. Sequences SGHTA (CDR1) and FQGNSA (CDR2) are obtained from the germline V gene. Sample treatment or condition, as interpreted from the label and publication: suppressive antiretroviral therapy. Cells were stimulated with a pool of overlapping HIV-1 Gag 15-mer peptides at roughly 0.99 ug per peptide per mL. Responding CD4+ T cells were sorted by upregulation of both CD40 ligand and CD69. HIV-1-infected adults in whom suppressive ART had been started during chronic infection were enrolled as participants. For at least 4 years, participants had undetectable plasma HIV-1 RNA, below 50 copies/mL. To be included, a participant needed positive CMV serology and a CD4+ T cell count above 400 cells/uL. Before stimulation, PBMCs were isolated using density centrifugation and then depleted of CD8+ T cells. For approximately 20 hours, the CD8-depleted PBMCs were stimulated with anti-CD28/CD49d costimulation, a CD40-blocking antibody, and enfuvirtide to prevent new infections. Cells were sorted on a Beckman Coulter MoFlo Legacy or XDP sorter, with propidium iodide excluding dead cells. Genomic DNA was extracted with the QIAamp DNA Mini Kit for samples above one million cells, otherwise with the Quick-DNA Microprep Kit.

General findings and caveats noted by the study authors: Within the same sorted populations, how oligoclonal the TCRs were correlated with how oligoclonal the proviruses were. Significantly lower TCRbeta richness was observed in CMV- and Gag-responding cells than in anti-CD3/anti-CD28-responding cells, and higher oligoclonality was observed in CMV-responding cells than in CD3/CD28-stimulated and Gag-responding cells. Bulk TCR analyses could not be limited to the rare CMV-responding cells that actually contained HIV-1 proviruses. Only a small number of individuals took part in the study, and the range of antigens tested was limited. Antigen-responding cells were enriched for degenerate expanded CDR3beta sequences, which suggests convergent selection of CD4+ responses to CMV and Gag.

The immunoSEQ hsTCRB assay version 4, run in survey mode, was used to sequence TCRbeta repertoires from genomic DNA. For TCRbeta sequencing, genomic DNA was diluted to approximately 10 ng/uL, with up to roughly 1 ug used per sample. Per the source publication's procedure: Analysis of the TCRbeta data was done in ImmunoSeq Analyzer 3.0, and diversity was computed on productive nucleotide rearrangements. Using the Immunarch R package, lower-bound TCR diversity was estimated with the improved Chao index and clonality was estimated with the Gini coefficient. Nucleotide rearrangements that differed but encoded the same CDR3beta amino acid sequence were counted as separate clonotypes. Differential abundance analysis found TCRbeta sequences that were significantly enriched in antigen-responding cells compared with anti-CD3/anti-CD28-activated cells. TCRs were clustered by predicted peptide-MHC specificity with GLIPH2, both within individual participants and across merged participant data sets. TCRdb stores this immuneACCESS table with in-frame sequences only. Part of the clones is absent; in the studies checked, under half of the shortfall reflects unresolved V genes, and no reason is known for the rest. That table gives V, J and clone size, and the DNA gave D and trimming. For this sample there are tens of thousands of clones; over 65% appear just once. The ten top clones hold about 1.7% of the sample.

This receptor was identified in an adult man with HIV who was CMV-seropositive. The material sequenced was CD4+ T cells sorted from PBMCs after 18-hour stimulation, taken from a patient who received antiretroviral therapy. Interpreted using the paper, the cell subset or site label stands for: CD40L+CD69+ CD4 T cells responding to HIV-1 Gag peptides. Recombination linked TRBV7-2 to TRBJ1-6, with no confidently assigned D gene. The sequenced DNA is TGTGCCAGCAGCTTAAGTTTGGGCTCTGGTTCACCCCTCCACTTT. Translation gives CASSLSLGSGSPLHF.